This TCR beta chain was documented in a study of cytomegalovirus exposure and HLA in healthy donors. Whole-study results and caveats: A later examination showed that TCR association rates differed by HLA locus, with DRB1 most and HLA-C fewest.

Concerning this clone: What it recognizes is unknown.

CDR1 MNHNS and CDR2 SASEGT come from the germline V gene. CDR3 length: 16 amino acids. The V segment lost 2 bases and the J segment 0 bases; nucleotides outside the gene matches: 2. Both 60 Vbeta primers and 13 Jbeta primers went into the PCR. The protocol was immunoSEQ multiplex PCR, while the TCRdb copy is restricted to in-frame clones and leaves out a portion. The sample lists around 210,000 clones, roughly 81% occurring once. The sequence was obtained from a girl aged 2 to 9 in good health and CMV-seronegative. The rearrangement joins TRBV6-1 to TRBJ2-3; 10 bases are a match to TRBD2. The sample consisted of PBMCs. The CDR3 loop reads CASSESSGGSTDTQYF. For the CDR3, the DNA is TGTGCCAGCAGTGAAAGTAGCGGGGGGAGCACAGATACGCAGTATTTT.